These T cell receptor beta chains were read from a single sample in a study of blood T cell repertoires in COVID-19. Profiling relied on immunoSEQ multiplex PCR, and the TCRdb table lists in-frame clones only, not all of them. Seen here are about 68,000 clones, 60% to 80% observed once, and the top ten hold approximately 12%. Sequenced input: peripheral blood. These receptor sequences come from a human donor in a cohort sampled during active COVID-19. Each CDR3 is given with its conserved first and last residue. D genes are given only for firm matches. Only part of the rows carry a size: once, few, many, or a class if the clone is expanded.

TGTGCCATCAGTCCTCAGGGGTCCGGTGAAGCTTTCTTT | CAISPQGSGEAFF | TRBJ1-1 | . | . | TRBV10-3
TGTGCCAGCAGCTACCTCGGCGGGGTTAATGAAAAACTGTTTTTT | CASSYLGGVNEKLFF | TRBJ1-4 | . | . | TRBV7-6
TGTGCCAGCAGTCGGTCTGGGGCCAACGTCCTGACTTTC | CASSRSGANVLTF | TRBJ2-6 | . | . | TRBV12-3/TRBV12-4
TGTGCCACCAGTGATTTGGGGCGATGGAGCGGGAGTCCCGGGGAGCTGTTTTTT | CATSDLGRWSGSPGELFF | TRBJ2-2 | . | TRBD2 | TRBV24-1
TGTGCCAGCGGCCGGGGACAGGGGGTAAATAATTCACCCCTCCACTTT | CASGRGQGVNNSPLHF | TRBJ1-6 | few | TRBD1 | TRBV7-9
TGTGCCAGCAGCGTAGCGGGGGGCATGAACACTGAAGCTTTCTTT | CASSVAGGMNTEAFF | TRBJ1-1 | . | . | TRBV9
TGCAGTGCTAGTCAAGGACAGGGGGGTCCCTATGGCTACACCTTC | CSASQGQGGPYGYTF | TRBJ1-2 | . | TRBD1 | TRBV20-1
TGTGCCAGCAGTTCAAATCAGAACACTGAAGCTTTCTTT | CASSSNQNTEAFF | TRBJ1-1 | . | . | TRBV12-3/TRBV12-4
TGTGCCAGCAGCTTAGATCTGGGGGCGGACGGGGAGCTGTTTTTT | CASSLDLGADGELFF | TRBJ2-2 | . | . | TRBV7-6
TGTGCCAGCAGTGAAGCGTTTATGGCCGGGGCCAAAAACATTCAGTACTTC | CASSEAFMAGAKNIQYF | TRBJ2-4 | . | . | TRBV6-1
TGTGCCAGCGGGGAGAGGCAGCCCTTGGGCTATGGCTACACCTTC | CASGERQPLGYGYTF | TRBJ1-2 | . | . | TRBV6-5
TGCGCCAGCAGCTTGGCCCACAGGGGGCGCAATGAGCAGTTCTTC | CASSLAHRGRNEQFF | TRBJ2-1 | . | TRBD1 | TRBV5-1
TGTGCCAGCTCACCATCCGGAGGGGCCCAAGAGACCCAGTACTTC | CASSPSGGAQETQYF | TRBJ2-5 | . | . | TRBV18
TGTGCCAGCAGTGGACAGGGGGGGGAAGCTTTCTTT | CASSGQGGEAFF | TRBJ1-1 | few | TRBD1 | TRBV6-6
TGCGCCAGCGGAACTATAGCGGGAGGGCCTTCATATACGCAGTATTTT | CASGTIAGGPSYTQYF | TRBJ2-3 | . | TRBD2 | TRBV5-1
TGTGCCAGCAGCTCAAAACAGGGGGCGCAGTTCTTC | CASSSKQGAQFF | TRBJ2-1 | . | TRBD1 | TRBV11-1
TGTGCCAGCAGTTCTCGACTAGCCGCAGTCTCTGGGGCCAACGTCCTGACTTTC | CASSSRLAAVSGANVLTF | TRBJ2-6 | . | TRBD2 | TRBV27
TGTGCCAGCAGCTTTAGATACGAGCAGTACTTC | CASSFRYEQYF | TRBJ2-7 | . | . | TRBV7-2
TGTGCCAGCAGTCTACGGGGACAGAGCGCGAACACCGGGGAGCTGTTTTTT | CASSLRGQSANTGELFF | TRBJ2-2 | . | TRBD1 | TRBV6-2/TRBV6-3
TGTGCCACCACCGGGGGACTGAGCAATCAGCCCCAGCATTTT | CATTGGLSNQPQHF | TRBJ1-5 | . | . | TRBV6-5
TGTGCCAGCAGTCTCGGGACTAGCGGGGGGGGAGAGCAGTACTTC | CASSLGTSGGGEQYF | TRBJ2-7 | once | TRBD2 | TRBV28
TGTGCCAGCAGCCCTCGACAGGGTCTGAGACCCAATGAAAAACTGTTTTTT | CASSPRQGLRPNEKLFF | TRBJ1-4 | . | TRBD1 | TRBV27
TGTGCCAGCAGTTACGACAGTAACTATGGCTACACCTTC | CASSYDSNYGYTF | TRBJ1-2 | . | . | TRBV6-2/TRBV6-3
TGTGCCAGCAGTTTGGTTGGGGCAGTGGGTGGCTACACCTTC | CASSLVGAVGGYTF | TRBJ1-2 | once | . | TRBV28
TGTGCCAGCAGTTTAGGTCGCAGGGTTGTATCACCCCTCCACTTT | CASSLGRRVVSPLHF | TRBJ1-6 | . | . | TRBV28
TGTGCCAGCAGTGATCGACAGGGCTATCAGCCCCAGCATTTT | CASSDRQGYQPQHF | TRBJ1-5 | few | TRBD1 | TRBV2
TGTGCCATCAGTGCCGGGACTAGCGGGGGGGCCGGGGAGCTGTTTTTT | CAISAGTSGGAGELFF | TRBJ2-2 | . | TRBD2 | TRBV10-3
TGCGCCAGCAGCGCGGCAGGGGCGCAACATGAAAAACTGTTTTTT | CASSAAGAQHEKLFF | TRBJ1-4 | . | . | TRBV5-1
TGTGCCAGCAGCCGGACTAGCGTTTCCTACAATGAGCAGTTCTTC | CASSRTSVSYNEQFF | TRBJ2-1 | . | TRBD2 | TRBV11-1
TGTGCCAGCAGAACACTCCCGGACAGGGGTTACGAGCAGTACTTC | CASRTLPDRGYEQYF | TRBJ2-7 | . | TRBD1 | TRBV6-5
TGTGCCAGCTCATCCGGACAGGGGAATGAAAAACTGTTTTTT | CASSSGQGNEKLFF | TRBJ1-4 | . | TRBD1 | TRBV18
TGTGCCAGCAGCGTAGCTGGACTAGCTGTTGAGCAGTTCTTC | CASSVAGLAVEQFF | TRBJ2-1 | . | TRBD2 | TRBV9
TGTGCCAGTAGTATCCTACAGGGGTTTGGCTACACCTTC | CASSILQGFGYTF | TRBJ1-2 | . | TRBD1 | TRBV19
TGTGCCAGCAGCAATAGACAGGGTGGCTACACCTTC | CASSNRQGGYTF | TRBJ1-2 | few | TRBD1 | TRBV6-6
TGTGCCAGCAGCTCGAGGTTGGGGCTCGAAGATACGCAGTATTTT | CASSSRLGLEDTQYF | TRBJ2-3 | . | . | TRBV7-9
TGTGCCAGCAGTCCCAGATACCCCGGGTTCGACAATGAGCAGTTCTTC | CASSPRYPGFDNEQFF | TRBJ2-1 | once | . | TRBV27
TGTGCCAGCAGCTTACAAAACTCCTACAATGAGCAGTTCTTC | CASSLQNSYNEQFF | TRBJ2-1 | . | . | TRBV7-9
TGTGCCAGCAGCCAATCCCCAGGGCGCTACACCTTC | CASSQSPGRYTF | TRBJ1-2 | . | . | TRBV16
TGTGCCAGCAGCCAAGAGTCTCCTTCAGGGGATTTGTTCGGAGCTAATCAGCCCCAGCATTTT | CASSQESPSGDLFGANQPQHF | TRBJ1-5 | few | . | TRBV3-1/TRBV3-2
TGTGCCAGCAGCTCCTCCCGGACAGGGTTCCAAGAGACCCAGTACTTC | CASSSSRTGFQETQYF | TRBJ2-5 | . | TRBD1 | TRBV7-2
TGTGCCAGCAGCCAAGGGGTAGCGGGAGGCACAGATACGCAGTATTTT | CASSQGVAGGTDTQYF | TRBJ2-3 | . | TRBD2 | TRBV3-1/TRBV3-2
TGTGCCAGCAGCTCCCCTGGGAGCGGGGGGGCAGGGGAGCAGTTCTTC | CASSSPGSGGAGEQFF | TRBJ2-1 | . | TRBD2 | TRBV7-3
TGTGCCAGCAGCTTGGCCCCAGGTTTCGAGTCTGGAAACACCATATATTTT | CASSLAPGFESGNTIYF | TRBJ1-3 | . | . | TRBV5-4
TGTGCCAGCAGCTTAGTGGCCCGGGGGCAGCCCCAGCATTTT | CASSLVARGQPQHF | TRBJ1-5 | . | . | TRBV7-2
TGTGCCAGCAGATACTTGAGGGCTGGGGCCAACGTCCTGACTTTC | CASRYLRAGANVLTF | TRBJ2-6 | . | . | TRBV27
TGTGCCAGCAGCTTGTTTACAGGGGGCTTAGAGACCCAGTACTTC | CASSLFTGGLETQYF | TRBJ2-5 | . | TRBD1 | TRBV11-3
TGTGCCTGGAGAGTCAGGGGGCTCCCATGGACCGGGGAGCTGTTTTTT | CAWRVRGLPWTGELFF | TRBJ2-2 | . | TRBD1 | TRBV30
TGTGCCAGCAGCTTAGGGAGCGGGATAGCGGGAGGGCCCGTCAATGAGCAGTTCTTC | CASSLGSGIAGGPVNEQFF | TRBJ2-1 | . | TRBD2 | TRBV11-2
TGTGCCAGCTCACAATCCGGACTTCCTTCGAACACCGGGGAGCTGTTTTTT | CASSQSGLPSNTGELFF | TRBJ2-2 | . | . | TRBV18
TGTGCCAGTAACCCTGAAGGACAGGAAGCTTTCTTT | CASNPEGQEAFF | TRBJ1-1 | few | . | TRBV19
TGTGCCATCAGTGAAAAGAGTAGCGGGGAGACCCAGTACTTC | CAISEKSSGETQYF | TRBJ2-5 | once | TRBD2 | TRBV10-3
TGTGCGAGGACAGGGAAGATGAACACTGAAGCTTTCTTT | CARTGKMNTEAFF | TRBJ1-1 | . | TRBD1 | TRBV30
TGTGCCAGCTCAGTACGCCCACCAGGGGGCGGTGAGAGCACTGAAGCTTTCTTT | CASSVRPPGGGESTEAFF | TRBJ1-1 | . | TRBD1 | TRBV18
TGTGCCAGCAGTCGCATAGCGGGAGACTTCCAAGAGACCCAGTACTTC | CASSRIAGDFQETQYF | TRBJ2-5 | . | TRBD2 | TRBV27
TGTGCCAGCAGCTTAACAGGGGGGCCAGATACGCAGTATTTT | CASSLTGGPDTQYF | TRBJ2-3 | . | TRBD1 | TRBV7-9
TGTGCCAGCAGCACCCGGACTAGCGGGGGGGCCGCTGAGCAGTTCTTC | CASSTRTSGGAAEQFF | TRBJ2-1 | . | TRBD2 | TRBV11-1
TGTGCCAGCAGGGTCGGAACTAGCGGGAGAAGAACAGATACGCAGTATTTT | CASRVGTSGRRTDTQYF | TRBJ2-3 | . | TRBD2 | TRBV7-2